This is a list of T cell receptor beta chains from one sample in a study of T cell responses to AZD1222 COVID-19 vaccine. This table comes from immunoSEQ multiplex PCR, and its TCRdb copy is limited to in-frame clones, with some not included. The table includes around 120,000 clones, 85% to 90% detected once. Specimen: peripheral blood, collected on day 0 of AZD1222 vaccination. Receptor source: an adult in good health. CDR3s include the opening cysteine and the closing phenylalanine or tryptophan. D genes are given only for firm matches. Rows give clone size only sometimes, using once, few, many, or a class for an expanded clone.

D gene | CDR3 length | J gene | clone size | V gene | CDR3 DNA | CDR3 protein
TRBD1 | 16 | TRBJ1-2 | - | TRBV6-5 | TGTGCCAGCAGTTACATCCGGGACAGGCGATACTATGGCTACACCTTC | CASSYIRDRRYYGYTF
TRBD1 | 13 | TRBJ1-2 | - | TRBV7-3 | TGTGCCAGCAGCTTCCAGGGGGCGCGAGGCTACACCTTC | CASSFQGARGYTF
- | 16 | TRBJ2-2 | few | TRBV5-4 | TGTGCCAGCAGCTTGGGTTGGTCGGGGAGCACCGGGGAGCTGTTTTTT | CASSLGWSGSTGELFF
- | 18 | TRBJ1-5 | - | TRBV21-1 | TGTGCCAGCAGCAAAAAAGGGCGGACAGGGGCGCGCAATCAGCCCCAGCATTTT | CASSKKGRTGARNQPQHF
- | 15 | TRBJ1-1 | - | TRBV7-9 | TGTGCCAGCAGCTATTCCGGGACCGGCTACACTGAAGCTTTCTTT | CASSYSGTGYTEAFF
TRBD2 | 14 | TRBJ2-1 | - | TRBV10-1 | TGCGCCAGCAGCAATAGCGGGGGGATAAATGAGCAGTTCTTC | CASSNSGGINEQFF
TRBD1 | 15 | TRBJ1-6 | - | TRBV11-1 | TGTGCCAGCAGCTCACAGACAGGGCGGCATTCACCCCTCCACTTT | CASSSQTGRHSPLHF
- | 15 | TRBJ1-1 | - | TRBV5-6 | TGTGCCAGCAGCTTGTCCCTGACAGCGAACACTGAAGCTTTCTTT | CASSLSLTANTEAFF
- | 13 | TRBJ2-5 | once | TRBV29-1 | TGCAGCGTTGCCCCCCCCCACCGGGAGACCCAGTACTTC | CSVAPPHRETQYF
- | 14 | TRBJ2-7 | few | TRBV19 | TGTGCCAGTAGTATAGGGGGCCTTACATACGAGCAGTACTTC | CASSIGGLTYEQYF
TRBD2 | 16 | TRBJ2-7 | - | TRBV20-1 | TGCAGTGCTAGTTCCCTAGCGGGGGGGCAATCCTACGAGCAGTACTTC | CSASSLAGGQSYEQYF
- | 13 | TRBJ2-5 | - | TRBV6-5 | TGTGCCAGCACCCCCGTCTTTAAAGAGACCCAGTACTTC | CASTPVFKETQYF
- | 16 | TRBJ1-1 | - | TRBV4-1 | TGCGCCAGCAGCCCCCAACGTGGCGACATGAACACTGAAGCTTTCTTT | CASSPQRGDMNTEAFF
TRBD1 | 15 | TRBJ1-1 | - | TRBV10-3 | TGTGCCATCCGGGGACAGGGCGGGGGGCACACTGAAGCTTTCTTT | CAIRGQGGGHTEAFF
- | 16 | TRBJ1-5 | - | TRBV4-1 | TGCGCCAGCAGCCAAGGACAGATGCATAGCAATCAGCCCCAGCATTTT | CASSQGQMHSNQPQHF
- | 14 | TRBJ1-4 | - | TRBV14 | TGTGCCAGCAGCCAAGGTCTGGCTAATGAAAAACTGTTTTTT | CASSQGLANEKLFF
- | 12 | TRBJ2-7 | few | TRBV3-1/TRBV3-2 | TGTGCCAGCAGTCATACAGGGACCGAGCAGTACTTC | CASSHTGTEQYF
- | 15 | TRBJ2-7 | few | TRBV25-1 | TGTGCCAGCAGTGACGACACTGACAACTCCTACGAGCAGTACTTC | CASSDDTDNSYEQYF
- | 13 | TRBJ1-3 | - | TRBV3-1/TRBV3-2 | TGTGCCAGCAGCCCCCCCTCTGGAAACACCATATATTTT | CASSPPSGNTIYF
- | 13 | TRBJ2-7 | - | TRBV6-5 | TGTGCCAGCAGTTACTCTGAGGGGAGGGAGCAGTACTTC | CASSYSEGREQYF
- | 15 | TRBJ2-1 | many | TRBV12-2 | TGTGCAAGTCGCTTCGTACAGGGTTCCTACAATGAGCAGTTCTTC | CASRFVQGSYNEQFF
- | 15 | TRBJ1-2 | - | TRBV6-5 | TGTGCCAGCAGTTACTCAGTCGTCGTTTCGGGTGGCTACACCTTC | CASSYSVVVSGGYTF
- | 14 | TRBJ2-5 | - | TRBV5-6 | TGTGCCAGCAGCTTAGTGGGGGGGCTTGGGACCCAGTACTTC | CASSLVGGLGTQYF
- | 14 | TRBJ1-2 | - | TRBV9 | TGTGCCAGCAGCGTAGGGGTGACCCCCTATGGCTACACCTTC | CASSVGVTPYGYTF
- | 11 | TRBJ2-7 | - | TRBV18 | TGTGCCAGCTCACCACAAGACGAGCAGTACTTC | CASSPQDEQYF
- | 14 | TRBJ1-3 | - | TRBV5-1 | TGCGCCAGCAGCTTGGCTGGCAGAGGAAACACCATATATTTT | CASSLAGRGNTIYF
- | 14 | TRBJ1-2 | - | TRBV5-1 | TGCGCCAGCAGCTTGGACGGGGATTCATATGGCTACACCTTC | CASSLDGDSYGYTF
- | 14 | TRBJ1-2 | - | TRBV19 | TGTGCCAGTAGTATCCTACAGGGAGACTATGGCTACACCTTC | CASSILQGDYGYTF
TRBD2 | 15 | TRBJ2-3 | once | TRBV27 | TGTGCCACCGAGTTTACGCGGGGGAGCACAGATACGCAGTATTTT | CATEFTRGSTDTQYF
TRBD1 | 16 | TRBJ2-7 | - | TRBV6-2/TRBV6-3 | TGTGCCAGCAGTTATAAACCGGGACAGGTGTCCTACGAGCAGTACTTC | CASSYKPGQVSYEQYF
- | 15 | TRBJ2-2 | - | TRBV9 | TGTGCCAGCAGCCCGCCGGGACAAAACACCGGGGAGCTGTTTTTT | CASSPPGQNTGELFF
TRBD1 | 17 | TRBJ1-2 | - | TRBV4-3 | TGCGCCAGCAGCCATAATGCCCGGGACAGTCAAAACTATGGCTACACCTTC | CASSHNARDSQNYGYTF
- | 11 | TRBJ2-3 | - | TRBV4-2 | TGTGCCAGCAGCCGCAGCGAGGCGCAGTATTTT | CASSRSEAQYF
TRBD1 | 17 | TRBJ2-6 | - | TRBV5-1 | TGCGCCAGCAGCGGGACAGGGATCGTATCTGGGGCCAACGTCCTGACTTTC | CASSGTGIVSGANVLTF
TRBD2 | 15 | TRBJ2-2 | - | TRBV19 | TGTGCCAGTAGTATTTCTAGCGGGGGCACCGGGGAGCTGTTTTTT | CASSISSGGTGELFF
- | 15 | TRBJ1-2 | - | TRBV7-2 | TGTGCCAGCAGCTTCGCCGGGCTCAATGATTATGGCTACACCTTC | CASSFAGLNDYGYTF